The sequence of this T cell receptor beta chain was determined in a study of Ad26.COV2.S vaccination and SARS-CoV-2 variants. The germline gives CDR1 MNHEY, CDR2 SVGAGI. This CDR3 contains 15 residues. The V and J ends lost 7 bases and 0 bases, in that order; junction bases with no gene match: 8. The protocol was immunoSEQ multiplex PCR, while the TCRdb copy is restricted to in-frame clones and leaves out a portion. Among about 140,000 clones listed, about nine tenths were seen once. This clonotype originated in a human donor who had recovered from COVID-19. Here the sequenced sample was peripheral blood, taken after recovery from COVID-19. V usage is TRBV6-5 and J usage is TRBJ1-1, with TRBD1 identical over 7 bases. The CDR3 loop reads CASTPSGTVNTEAFF. The CDR3 coding sequence is TGTGCCAGCACCCCCTCGGGGACAGTGAACACTGAAGCTTTCTTT.